Listed below are T cell receptor beta chains from one sample, sequenced in a study of spatial heterogeneity in lung cancer. TCRdb recomputed calls from the 5' RACE reads with MiXCR, one row per CDR3 protein. The sample shows about 52,000 distinct CDR3 sequences, about 7.4% of them seen only once. The sample in question was PBMCs, obtained at follow-up. These receptors all come from a female donor with early-stage non-small cell lung cancer. The CDR3 runs from the conserved cysteine through the conserved F or W. Fields, in order: D gene, clone size, V gene, CDR3 length, J gene, CDR3 protein, CDR3 DNA. The D gene is left open where the match is weak. Size is stated for part of the rows, as once, few or many counts, or as a class when the clone is expanded.

-,-,TRBV19,13,TRBJ1-5,CASKEQAHQPQHF,TGTGCCAGTAAAGAACAGGCCCATCAGCCCCAGCATTTT
-,-,TRBV20-1,14,TRBJ1-1,CSARERDGNTEAFF,TGCAGTGCTAGAGAACGAGACGGGAACACTGAAGCTTTCTTT
TRBD1,few,TRBV12-3/TRBV12-4,15,TRBJ2-2,CASTLGQGAAGELFF,TGTGCCAGCACTCTGGGACAGGGGGCAGCCGGGGAGCTGTTTTTT
TRBD1,many,TRBV5-1,14,TRBJ2-5,CASSLRQGKETQYF,TGCGCCAGCAGCTTGAGACAGGGAAAAGAGACCCAGTACTTC
-,few,TRBV24-1,16,TRBJ2-3,CATSDAGPTHTDTQYF,TGTGCCACCAGTGACGCGGGGCCTACACACACAGATACGCAGTATTTT
-,many,TRBV7-2,13,TRBJ2-3,CASSLDHTDTQYF,TGTGCCAGCAGCTTAGACCACACAGATACGCAGTATTTT
TRBD2,few,TRBV5-1,14,TRBJ2-3,CASSLGAGHQTQYF,TGCGCCAGCAGCTTGGGAGCGGGGCATCAAACGCAGTATTTT
TRBD2,few,TRBV5-1,18,TRBJ2-1,CASRAYRLGLAGGHEQFF,TGCGCCAGCAGGGCTTATCGCTTGGGACTAGCGGGGGGCCATGAGCAGTTCTTC
TRBD1,few,TRBV5-6,14,TRBJ1-2,CASSRTGDFYGYTF,TGTGCCAGCAGTCGGACAGGAGACTTCTATGGCTACACCTTC
-,few,TRBV5-5,16,TRBJ2-3,CASSMVAASGTDTQYF,TGTGCCAGCAGCATGGTCGCGGCTAGCGGCACAGATACGCAGTATTTT
-,-,TRBV6-2/TRBV6-3,12,TRBJ1-2,CASSWSDYGYTF,TGTGCCAGCAGCTGGAGCGACTATGGCTACACCTTC
-,many,TRBV5-1,13,TRBJ1-1,CASSPLGNTEAFF,TGCGCCAGCAGCCCTTTGGGAAACACTGAAGCTTTCTTT
TRBD1,many,TRBV12-3/TRBV12-4,14,TRBJ1-4,CASSKGQGFEKLFF,TGTGCCAGCAGCAAGGGACAGGGCTTTGAAAAACTGTTTTTT
-,many,TRBV24-1,13,TRBJ1-2,CATSDWNQYGYTF,TGTGCCACCAGTGATTGGAATCAGTATGGCTACACCTTC
TRBD1,many,TRBV7-9,16,TRBJ2-3,CASSLQGVPSTDTQYF,TGTGCCAGCAGCCTACAGGGGGTCCCCAGCACAGATACGCAGTATTTT
TRBD1,many,TRBV6-1,12,TRBJ2-4,CASSRKGQGQYF,TGTGCCAGCAGCCGGAAAGGACAGGGACAGTACTTC
-,few,TRBV7-3,13,TRBJ2-3,CASSLTGPDTQYF,TGTGCCAGCAGCCTAACAGGCCCAGATACGCAGTATTTT
TRBD1,-,TRBV23-1,16,TRBJ2-7,CASSQSKGALSYEQYF,TGCGCCAGCAGTCAATCGAAGGGGGCTCTCTCCTACGAGCAGTACTTC
TRBD1,few,TRBV12-3/TRBV12-4,15,TRBJ1-1,CASSPRPTGVREAFF,TGTGCCAGCAGTCCACGTCCTACAGGGGTACGAGAAGCTTTCTTT
-,many,TRBV4-3,13,TRBJ2-1,CASSQEEGNEQFF,TGCGCCAGCAGCCAAGAAGAAGGAAATGAGCAGTTCTTC
-,few,TRBV6-6,12,TRBJ1-5,CASGHPNQPQHF,TGTGCCAGTGGACACCCAAATCAGCCCCAGCATTTT
-,many,TRBV5-6,14,TRBJ1-5,CASSLGGPRQPQHF,TGTGCCAGCAGCTTGGGGGGGCCCCGGCAGCCCCAGCATTTT
-,-,TRBV7-9,15,TRBJ2-7,CASSSPQTGTYEQYF,TGTGCCAGCAGCTCCCCTCAAACAGGGACCTACGAGCAGTACTTC
-,many,TRBV6-6,12,TRBJ2-3,CASSPGQETQYF,TGTGCCAGCAGTCCCGGACAAGAGACTCAGTATTTT
-,few,TRBV6-5,12,TRBJ1-2,CASSRGSYGYTF,TGTGCCAGCAGCAGAGGATCCTATGGCTACACCTTC
-,few,TRBV12-3/TRBV12-4,13,TRBJ1-5,CASSFSRAQPQHF,TGTGCCAGCAGTTTTAGCCGGGCCCAGCCCCAGCATTTT
-,few,TRBV18,13,TRBJ1-5,CASSQRENQPQHF,TGTGCCAGCTCACAGAGGGAGAATCAGCCCCAGCATTTT
-,-,TRBV7-2,12,TRBJ2-7,CASSPHTYEQYF,TGTGCCAGCAGCCCCCACACCTACGAGCAGTACTTC
-,many,TRBV2,13,TRBJ2-5,CASSVAVQETQYF,TGTGCCAGCAGTGTAGCGGTCCAAGAGACCCAGTACTTC
TRBD1,many,TRBV28,13,TRBJ2-1,CASSAGGTDEQFF,TGTGCCAGCAGTGCAGGGGGAACAGATGAGCAGTTCTTC
-,few,TRBV9,15,TRBJ1-1,CASSVDLRGAAEAFF,TGTGCCAGCAGCGTAGATCTGCGGGGGGCCGCTGAAGCTTTCTTT
TRBD1,-,TRBV10-3,16,TRBJ2-1,CAIRERTGGTYNEQFF,TGTGCCATCAGGGAGCGGACAGGGGGGACATACAATGAGCAGTTCTTC
TRBD2,-,TRBV28,17,TRBJ2-3,CASSFYAGGRVTDTQYF,TGTGCCAGCAGTTTCTACGCGGGGGGGCGTGTCACAGATACGCAGTATTTT
-,-,TRBV19,13,TRBJ1-5,CASSVDGDQPQHF,TGTGCCAGTAGTGTTGATGGGGATCAGCCCCAGCATTTT
-,few,TRBV6-1,13,TRBJ2-1,CAILRLVGVEQFF,TGTGCCATCTTGAGACTAGTTGGGGTTGAGCAGTTCTTC
TRBD2,many,TRBV7-2,15,TRBJ2-3,CASSPRGAGTDTQYF,TGTGCCAGCAGCCCGCGGGGGGCTGGCACAGATACGCAGTATTTT
TRBD1,few,TRBV6-2/TRBV6-3,13,TRBJ2-7,CASSVTGAYEQYF,TGTGCCAGCAGTGTGACAGGGGCCTACGAGCAGTACTTC
TRBD1,many,TRBV19,14,TRBJ2-3,CASSIQGAADTQYF,TGTGCCAGTAGTATCCAGGGGGCCGCAGATACGCAGTATTTT
-,-,TRBV7-2,15,TRBJ2-7,CASSLQASTLYEQYF,TGTGCCAGCAGCTTACAGGCTAGCACCCTCTACGAGCAGTACTTC
TRBD1,-,TRBV5-1,17,TRBJ1-5,CASSPGTDRAHNQPQHF,TGCGCCAGCAGCCCCGGGACAGATCGGGCTCACAATCAGCCCCAGCATTTT
-,-,TRBV13,15,TRBJ2-2,CASSLRARNTGELFF,TGTGCCAGCTCCCTGCGGGCCCGGAACACCGGGGAGCTGTTTTTT
-,few,TRBV11-2,14,TRBJ2-7,CASSLDGGSYEQYF,TGTGCCAGCAGCTTAGATGGGGGATCTTACGAGCAGTACTTC
TRBD2,many,TRBV29-1,12,TRBJ2-7,CSVAGGAYEQYF,TGCAGCGTTGCGGGGGGGGCCTACGAGCAGTACTTC
-,many,TRBV6-5,15,TRBJ1-6,CASSYSREERSPLHF,TGTGCCAGCAGTTACTCGCGGGAAGAGCGCTCACCCCTCCACTTT
TRBD1,-,TRBV20-1,14,TRBJ1-2,CSARTGEGADGYTF,TGCAGTGCTAGAACGGGCGAGGGGGCTGATGGCTACACCTTC
-,-,TRBV3-1,14,TRBJ1-6,CASSRGGNNSPLHF,TGTGCCAGCAGCCGCGGAGGGAATAATTCACCCCTCCACTTT
TRBD1,few,TRBV20-1,14,TRBJ2-3,CSARRTGVGDTQYF,TGCAGTGCTAGAAGGACAGGGGTGGGAGATACGCAGTATTTT
-,many,TRBV27,15,TRBJ2-6,CASSPTDSGANVLTF,TGTGCCAGCAGTCCTACAGACTCTGGGGCCAACGTCCTGACTTTC
-,many,TRBV7-2,13,TRBJ2-3,CASSLEGTDTQYF,TGCGCCAGCAGCTTGGAAGGCACAGATACGCAGTATTTT
-,many,TRBV5-1,18,TRBJ1-1,CASSPIPGQLPEHDEAFF,TGCGCCAGCAGCCCAATTCCAGGACAGCTCCCGGAACATGATGAAGCTTTCTTT
-,many,TRBV7-2,13,TRBJ1-1,CASSFAGDTEAFF,TGTGCCAGCAGCTTCGCAGGGGACACTGAAGCTTTCTTT
-,few,TRBV25-1,14,TRBJ2-3,CASSELRSTDTQYF,TGTGCCAGCAGTGAATTGAGAAGCACAGATACGCAGTATTTT
-,many,TRBV24-1,15,TRBJ2-1,CATSVGRSSYNEQFF,TGTGCCACCAGTGTGGGACGCAGCTCCTACAATGAGCAGTTCTTC
TRBD1,-,TRBV11-2,13,TRBJ2-7,CASSSGQTYEQYF,TGTGCCAGCAGCTCGGGACAGACCTACGAGCAGTACTTC
TRBD2,few,TRBV2,16,TRBJ2-3,CASSEASSGGTDTQYF,TGTGCCAGCAGTGAAGCGTCTAGCGGGGGCACAGATACGCAGTATTTT
-,many,TRBV7-9,18,TRBJ2-2,CASSLELIVTSNTGELFF,TGTGCCAGCAGCTTAGAGTTAATTGTCACCTCGAACACCGGGGAGCTGTTTTTT
-,-,TRBV25-1,14,TRBJ2-3,CASSKRQGTDTQYF,TGTGCCAGCAGTAAACGACAGGGCACAGATACGCAGTATTTT
-,many,TRBV2,14,TRBJ2-2,CASSDNRDTGELFF,TGTGCCAGCAGTGACAACAGGGACACCGGGGAGCTGTTTTTT
-,many,TRBV3-1,16,TRBJ2-7,CASSPQDRTSSYEQYF,TGTGCCAGCAGCCCCCAGGACAGAACCAGCTCCTACGAGCAGTACTTC
-,few,TRBV7-2,14,TRBJ1-2,CASRAPGSSYGYTF,TGTGCCAGCAGGGCCCCAGGGTCTTCCTATGGCTACACCTTC